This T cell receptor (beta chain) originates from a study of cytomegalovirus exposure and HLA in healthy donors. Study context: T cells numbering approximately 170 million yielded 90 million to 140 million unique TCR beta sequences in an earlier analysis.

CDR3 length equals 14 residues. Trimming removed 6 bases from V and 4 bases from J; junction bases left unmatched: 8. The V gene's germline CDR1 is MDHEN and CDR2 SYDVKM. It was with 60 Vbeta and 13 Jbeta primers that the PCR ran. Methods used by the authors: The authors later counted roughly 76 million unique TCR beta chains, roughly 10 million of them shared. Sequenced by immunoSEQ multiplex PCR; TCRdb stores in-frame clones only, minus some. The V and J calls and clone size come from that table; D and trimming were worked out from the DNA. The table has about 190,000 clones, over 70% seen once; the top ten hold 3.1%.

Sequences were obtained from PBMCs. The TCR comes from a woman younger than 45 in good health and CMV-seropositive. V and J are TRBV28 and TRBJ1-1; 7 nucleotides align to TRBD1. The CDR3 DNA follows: TGTGCCAGCAGCACGGGACAGCCCTTCACTGAAGCTTTCTTT. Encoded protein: CASSTGQPFTEAFF.